These T cell receptor beta chains were read from a single sample in a study of blood T cell repertoires in COVID-19. The table came from immunoSEQ multiplex PCR; TCRdb's copy has only in-frame clones and leaves some out. The table shows under 450,000 clones, with roughly 90% occurring only once. Sequencing input: peripheral blood. Every receptor here comes from a woman aged 40 to 50 with COVID-19, enrolled during active disease. Both conserved end residues are part of each CDR3. D genes are given only for firm matches. The size entry is marked missing in some rows and otherwise reads once, few, many or a size class.

V	size	J	D	DNA	CDR3
TRBV6-2/TRBV6-3	NA	TRBJ1-2	NA	TGTGCCAGCAGCCAGGACAGTCTTAACTATGGCTACACCTTC	CASSQDSLNYGYTF
TRBV6-6	NA	TRBJ1-2	NA	TGTGCCAGCAGTTACGCAGGACAGAACTATGGCTACACCTTC	CASSYAGQNYGYTF
TRBV27	NA	TRBJ2-7	TRBD1	TGTGCCAGCTGTAGGCCGGACAGGCAGTCCTACGAGCAGTACTTC	CASCRPDRQSYEQYF
TRBV5-8	NA	TRBJ1-1	TRBD1	TGTGCCAGCAGCTCGGGGACAGGGAGGTTCACTGAAGCTTTCTTT	CASSSGTGRFTEAFF
TRBV3-1/TRBV3-2	NA	TRBJ1-2	TRBD1	TGTGCCAGCAGTCCGACAGGGGTCTATGGCTACACCTTC	CASSPTGVYGYTF
TRBV27	NA	TRBJ2-5	TRBD1	TGTGCCAGCAGTAGGACAGGGGGTGTGGAGACCCAGTACTTC	CASSRTGGVETQYF
TRBV15	NA	TRBJ1-2	NA	TGTGCCACCAGCAGAGAGCTCGAGGAGAACTATGGCTACACCTTC	CATSRELEENYGYTF
TRBV6-5	NA	TRBJ2-1	TRBD2	TGTGCCAGCAGCAACCCGGGGGGGAGGGACTCCGAGCAGTTCTTC	CASSNPGGRDSEQFF
TRBV5-1	NA	TRBJ1-2	TRBD1	TGCGCCAGCAGCTTTGGCGAGGGGGCGCGGCGTGGCTACACCTTC	CASSFGEGARRGYTF
TRBV30	few	TRBJ1-5	NA	TGTGCCTGGAGTTTGGCCTCTCATCAGCCCCAGCATTTT	CAWSLASHQPQHF
TRBV28	NA	TRBJ1-5	NA	TGTGCCAGCAGAATGGTGGGGGGAGGCAATCAGCCCCAGCATTTT	CASRMVGGGNQPQHF
TRBV18	NA	TRBJ2-5	TRBD2	TGTGCCAGCTCACCACGGGGGGGACGAGGAGAGACCCAGTACTTC	CASSPRGGRGETQYF
TRBV7-2	NA	TRBJ2-7	NA	TGTGCCAGCAGCTTGAGCAGGGGCGAGCAGTACTTC	CASSLSRGEQYF
TRBV15	NA	TRBJ1-2	NA	TGTGCCACCAGCAGAGATGCGGGGGGCTATGGCTACACCTTC	CATSRDAGGYGYTF
TRBV5-5	few	TRBJ2-7	NA	TGTGCCAGCAGCTTGGAGGAGAGAACGGATTTTTACGAGCAGTACTTC	CASSLEERTDFYEQYF
TRBV2	NA	TRBJ1-1	TRBD1	TGTGCCAGCAGTAGGACAGGGGGCACTGAAGCTTTCTTT	CASSRTGGTEAFF
TRBV7-2	few	TRBJ1-4	TRBD1	TGTGCCAGCAGCTTTTTAGGGACAGCCTTTAATGAAAAACTGTTTTTT	CASSFLGTAFNEKLFF
TRBV13	NA	TRBJ2-7	TRBD2	TGTGCCAGCAGCTTAAAGCGGGAACGCTACGAGCAGTACTTC	CASSLKRERYEQYF
TRBV7-2	NA	TRBJ2-3	NA	TGTGCCAGCAGACGCGGTAGCACAGATACGCAGTATTTT	CASRRGSTDTQYF
TRBV18	NA	TRBJ2-1	TRBD2	TGTGCCAGCTCACCACCGGTATCCGCGGGAGGGGGGAATGAGCAGTTCTTC	CASSPPVSAGGGNEQFF
TRBV10-3	NA	TRBJ1-1	NA	TGTGCCATCCGGGGAGAGGCGGACACTGAAGCTTTCTTT	CAIRGEADTEAFF
TRBV5-1	NA	TRBJ2-5	NA	TGCGCCAGCAGCTTGGGTCTGCAAGAGACCCAGTACTTC	CASSLGLQETQYF
TRBV7-8	NA	TRBJ1-1	NA	TGTGCCAGCAGCCGCCAGTTACAGACTGAAGCTTTCTTT	CASSRQLQTEAFF
TRBV5-6	once	TRBJ2-1	TRBD2	TGTGCCAGCAGCCCCCGCTTCCCTACTAGCGGGGGTTCCTACAATGAGCAGTTCTTC	CASSPRFPTSGGSYNEQFF
TRBV19	NA	TRBJ1-5	NA	TGTGCCAGTAATGCGGTCGGGGAGCCCCAGCATTTT	CASNAVGEPQHF
TRBV28	NA	TRBJ1-6	TRBD1	TGTGCCAGCAGTTTACCCCAGACAGGGAATTCACCCCTCCACTTT	CASSLPQTGNSPLHF
TRBV19	NA	TRBJ1-4	NA	TGTGCCAGTAGTATAGAACGGGGGGAACTGTTTTTT	CASSIERGELFF
TRBV2	NA	TRBJ1-1	TRBD1	TGTGCCAGCAGGGGGCAGGGGGCCCGAGCTTTCTTT	CASRGQGARAFF
TRBV28	NA	TRBJ1-6	NA	TGTGCCAGCAGTTCTCTCGGCGGGATCATGGCCCTCCACTTT	CASSSLGGIMALHF
TRBV6-5	NA	TRBJ1-6	NA	TGTGCCAGCAGGCCTGGGACTGTTTATAATTCACCCCTCCACTTT	CASRPGTVYNSPLHF
TRBV7-9	NA	TRBJ2-5	NA	TGTGCCAGCAGCCGAGTACAAGAGACCCAGTACTTC	CASSRVQETQYF
TRBV28	NA	TRBJ1-1	NA	TGTGCCAGCTTAGGTTGGGGGGTAGCTTTCTTT	CASLGWGVAFF
TRBV9	few	TRBJ1-1	TRBD1	TGTGCCAGCAGCGTAGAACAGGGGGGGATGAACACTGAAGCTTTCTTT	CASSVEQGGMNTEAFF
TRBV6-1	NA	TRBJ1-1	NA	TGTGCCAGCAGTGATGCGGCGGCGATGAACACTGAAGCTTTCTTT	CASSDAAAMNTEAFF
TRBV29-1	NA	TRBJ2-2	TRBD2	TGCAGCACCCAGACTAGCGGGGTCGCAGGGGGGGAGCTGTTTTTT	CSTQTSGVAGGELFF
TRBV3-1/TRBV3-2	NA	TRBJ2-1	NA	TGTGCCAGCAGCCAAGGGGCTAGCTTCGGGGAGCAGTTCTTC	CASSQGASFGEQFF